This T cell receptor (beta chain) was profiled in a study of T-cell reconstitution after alpha-beta-depleted transplantation in children (dated by TCRdb to 2016 to 2017). Regarding the study in general: The study quantitatively tracked T-cell immune reconstitution after TCRalphabeta/CD19-depleted allogeneic hematopoietic cell transplantation in children using TCR repertoire profiling. Overall results and qualifications from the work: Over subsequent months, a decline in hyperexpanded clone frequencies was noted, and after one year, T-cell counts and TCRbeta diversity were mostly ascribed to newly produced T cells. About two months after transplant, the apparently early recovery of alphabetaT-cell counts reportedly depended on just several hundred clones that had expanded rapidly and came from non-depleted graft cells. In some patients, high TCRbeta diversity at day 60 was attributed to recipient T cells and intrathymic progenitors that had survived conditioning.

Looking up the germline V gene yields CDR1 SGHRS and CDR2 YFSETQ. V drops 4 bases and J drops 8 bases, leaving 19 bases in between. The CDR3, cysteine through phenylalanine, is 14 amino acids long. Here the CDR3 DNA is all that survives: 42 bases in frame from base 1. On this clonotype itself: Its antigen remains unidentified. No much larger clone is present one base from it, and per-base qualities are unavailable.

This sample's treatment or condition label indicates: allogeneic hematopoietic cell transplantation with graft depleted of TCRalphabeta T cells and CD19 B cells. The children who served as transplant recipients had been given grafts of TCRalphabeta/CD19-depleted allogeneic hematopoietic cells. Library construction relied on PCR. The data were produced on an Illumina HiSeq 2500. TCR libraries were prepared with molecular barcoding, using unique molecular identifiers to normalize TCRbeta repertoire quantification. TCRdb's own reprocessing of the public reads used fastp at Q25 and MiXCR and kept productive beta chains. Rows are unified per CDR3 protein, each entry keeping the most common DNA and genes. This sample gives about 980,000 distinct CDR3 sequences in total; about 29% of them show up just once. 25% to 35% of the sample is in the top ten clones.

This chain joins TRBV5-1 to TRBJ2-7; a tentative D match to TRBD1 spans 6 bases. The specimen comprised PBMCs, mostly from graft donor cells, sampled 360 days after TCRalphabeta/CD19-depleted stem cell transplant. This receptor was identified in a boy under two years old who had a stem cell transplant for SCID, so the T cells may come from the graft donor. The DNA sequence is TGCGCCAGCAGCCTGTTCCTTGGACAGATAAAGCAGTACTTC. Translation gives CASSLFLGQIKQYF.